This entry describes one T cell receptor (beta chain). The antigen remains undetermined. Trimming at V came to 3 bases and at J to 4 bases, leaving 5 bases not matched to a gene. The CDR3 is 14 amino acids. Germline-derived CDR1 and CDR2 are MNHEY and SMNVEV (reference sequence). The data stem from a study of T-cell reconstitution after alpha-beta-depleted transplantation in children. Study-wide results and caveats: Alpha-beta T cells about two months after transplant reportedly derived from several hundred expanded graft clones. Newly produced T cells mostly provided counts and TCRbeta diversity after one year, as hyperexpanded clones declined.

The TCRbeta library was prepared with unique molecular identifiers. From the PCR reads, TCRdb called clonotypes with MiXCR, one entry per CDR3 protein. This table holds roughly 790,000 distinct CDR3 sequences, under 20% found once. This receptor was obtained from a male patient between 10 and 17 years old who had a stem cell transplant for acute lymphoblastic leukemia, so the T cells may come from the graft donor. The input for sequencing was PBMCs, mostly from graft donor cells, taken 360 days after TCRalphabeta/CD19-depleted stem cell transplant. The V call is TRBV27, the J call TRBJ1-1; 7 positions agree with TRBD1. The CDR3 DNA sequence: TGTGCCAGCAGTTTGCAGGGGGTAACCACTGAAGCTTTCTTT. Its translation: CASSLQGVTTEAFF.